Following are 13 T cell receptor beta chains from one sample sequenced in a study of shared clonotypes between healthy human individuals. Libraries were prepared by immunoSEQ multiplex PCR; TCRdb keeps only in-frame clonotypes and omits some of them. The sample yields 2,500,000 or so clones, 85% to 95% seen once. Sequencing was carried out using naive CD4+ T cells from PBMCs. Indicated subset: CD45RA+ positively selected. The receptor set was obtained from a man aged 18 to 30 in good health. Some clones in this sample may be carry-over from other donors' samples.

V usage is TRBV11-1 and J usage is TRBJ1-2; TRBD1 aligns across 8 bases. The CDR3 length is 15 residues. Germline values: CDR1 SGHAT, CDR2 FQDESV (reference sequence). V lost 5 bases to trimming and J lost 3 bases; unmatched junction nucleotides: 8. The CDR3 DNA follows: TGTGCCAGCAGCCAATTTATGACAGGGGACTATGGCTACACCTTC. This codes for CASSQFMTGDYGYTF. The full variable domain, with the rest looked up from reference TRBV11-1 and TRBJ1-2, is EAEVAQSPRYKITEKSQAVAFWCDPISGHATLYWYRQILGQGPELLVQFQDESVVDDSQLPKDRFSAERLKGVDSTLKIQPAELGDSAMYLCASSQFMTGDYGYTFGSGTRLTVV.

The chain uses TRBV18 and TRBJ1-1; no firm D call. CDR1 and CDR2 from the germline V gene are KGHSH and LQKENI. The CDR3 runs 16 residues. The germline V and J ends were trimmed by 4 bases and 1 base, with 16 bases remaining between them. The CDR3 is CASSLTSHPTNTEAFF. The CDR3 DNA reads as TGTGCCAGCTCACTTACGTCCCACCCGACGAACACTGAAGCTTTCTTT.

The rearrangement uses TRBV6-5 and TRBJ2-1; D ambiguous. The CDR3 loop spans 14 amino acids. V dropped 5 bases and J dropped 9 bases, with 17 bases sitting between them. CDR1 MNHEY and CDR2 SVGAGI come from the germline V gene. CDR3 nucleotides: TGTGCCAGCAGTACCGGGCCCATCGGATCTGAGCAGTTCTTC. It specifies CASSTGPIGSEQFF.

The chain is built from TRBV29-1 and TRBJ1-4, with a weak D call TRBD1 (5 bases). This CDR3 is built from 14 residues. The germline V gene encodes CDR1 SQVTM and CDR2 ANQGSEA. Trimming removed 6 bases from V and 5 bases from J, with 16 bases in between. The CDR3 DNA reads as TGCAGCGTAGGGTTGCGGGGCCTAAATGAAAAACTGTTTTTT. This codes for CSVGLRGLNEKLFF.

The chain has TRBV5-1 and TRBJ1-1; a weak D match, TRBD1 (5 bases). Trimming stripped 4 bases from V and 4 bases from J, with 14 bases between. The CDR3 consists of 14 residues. Germline CDR1 and CDR2: SGHRS and YFSETQ. CDR3 in DNA: TGCGCCAGCAGCGCCTCAGGGAAACGCACTGAAGCTTTCTTT. The encoded protein is CASSASGKRTEAFF.

The chain recombines TRBV7-2 with TRBJ1-5, with 9 bases aligning to TRBD1. There are 15 residues in the CDR3. J gave up 6 bases and V 1 base, and 4 bases lay outside the gene matches. Germline V gene sequence: CDR1 SGHTA, CDR2 FQGNSA. CDR3 protein: CASSLEGTGSQPQHF. The CDR3 coding sequence is TGTGCCAGCAGCTTAGAGGGGACAGGGTCTCAGCCCCAGCATTTT.

The gene calls are TRBV28 and TRBJ1-1; 12 bases agree with TRBD1. The CDR3 totals 16 residues. Germline lookup yields CDR1 MDHEN and CDR2 SYDVKM. V trimming: 7 bases; J trimming: 4 bases; junction bases outside the gene matches: 10. CDR3 in amino acids: CASNTGTGGFGTEAFF. In DNA, the CDR3 is TGTGCCAGCAACACCGGGACAGGGGGCTTTGGCACTGAAGCTTTCTTT.

This chain uses TRBV11-3 with TRBJ2-2; TRBD1 might be the D (5 bases). Germline loops: CDR1 SGHNT, CDR2 YENEEA. CDR3 length equals 15 residues. Trimming took 5 bases from V and 3 from J, leaving 13 bases between them. The CDR3, as DNA: TGTGCCAGCAGCCGTGGGGCAGAGGACACCGGGGAGCTGTTTTTT. Translated: CASSRGAEDTGELFF.

A note on this clone: This sample also contains other DNA sequences that code for the same CDR3. The chain has TRBV5-1 and TRBJ2-3, with 8 bases lining up with TRBD2. CDR3 length: 14 residues. J was trimmed by 0 bases and V by 4 bases; bases with no gene match: 1. CDR1 SGHRS and CDR2 YFSETQ come from the germline V gene. The CDR3 DNA sequence: TGCGCCAGCAGCCCTAGCGGGAGCACAGATACGCAGTATTTT. Its protein is CASSPSGSTDTQYF.

The rearrangement joins TRBV7-9 to TRBJ2-7; TRBD2 matches at 10 bases. Germline V gene sequence: CDR1 SEHNR, CDR2 FQNEAQ (reference sequence). This CDR3 has 17 residues. J lost 5 bases, V lost 2 bases, and 12 bases had no gene match. CDR3 sequence (DNA): TGTGCCAGCAGCTTAAGACAAACAGCGGGAGGGACGAACGAGCAGTACTTC. Protein product: CASSLRQTAGGTNEQYF. The full variable domain, in which reference TRBV7-9 and TRBJ2-7 provide the parts outside the CDR3, is DTGVSQNPRHKITKRGQNVTFRCDPISEHNRLYWYRQTLGQGPEFLTYFQNEAQLEKSRLLSDRFSAERPKGSFSTLEIQRTEQGDSAMYLCASSLRQTAGGTNEQYFGPGTRLTVT.

The sample holds one count of this clone. The V gene is TRBV7-2, the J gene TRBJ2-1; 11 nucleotides align to TRBD2. The CDR3 is made up of 15 amino acids. Germline V gene sequence: CDR1 SGHTA, CDR2 FQGNSA. The junction had 8 bases not matched to a gene; V was cut back by 5 bases and J by 8 bases. CDR3 loop: CASSHRLAGWYEQFF. Written as DNA, the CDR3 is TGTGCCAGCAGCCACCGACTAGCGGGATGGTATGAGCAGTTCTTC.

The CDR3 region is CASSLLQVANYEQYF. CDR3 nucleotides: TGTGCCAGCAGTTTATTGCAGGTGGCAAACTACGAGCAGTACTTC. The chain links TRBV28 to TRBJ2-7; no firm D call. Germline CDR1 MDHEN, CDR2 SYDVKM. V was shortened by 1 base and J by 3 bases, with 13 bases between the two germline ends. The length of the CDR3 is 15 residues.

J is TRBJ2-1 and V is TRBV5-1; D is possibly TRBD2 (6 bases). This CDR3 is built from 15 residues. Germline assignment: CDR1 SGHRS and CDR2 YFSETQ. The V gene lost 5 bases and the J gene lost 3 bases, with 15 bases spanning the gap. The CDR3 is CASRFPEGRYNEQFF. For the CDR3, the DNA is TGCGCCAGCAGATTTCCGGAGGGCCGCTACAATGAGCAGTTCTTC.